Described below is a single TCR beta chain sequence and its context. Its target is unknown. This sample was taken from a study of Graves' ophthalmopathy and Graves' hyperthyroidism. Study results and caveats: Using 13 signatures, a model distinguished ophthalmopathy from stable hyperthyroidism, reaching just under 90% sensitivity and 65% to 84% specificity.

RNA transcripts were the template, and TCR beta CDR3 regions were amplified from them. HTBI primers were used in a first-round RT-PCR, which preceded a second-round multiplex PCR. TCRdb re-called the multiplex PCR reads through MiXCR, storing one row per CDR3 protein. Of 740,000 or so distinct CDR3 sequences listed, approximately 40% are singletons. V lost 4 bases and J 2 bases, leaving 15 bases between the germline ends. This CDR3 is 14 amino acids long. CDR1 DFQATT and CDR2 SNEGSKA come from the germline V gene (reference sequence). The study enrolled ophthalmopathy donors with moderate-to-severe activity, CAS ≥3, NOSPECS ≥4 and duration under 3 months.

The sequence derives from an adult man with Graves' ophthalmopathy. The rearrangement uses TRBV20-1 and TRBJ2-7, with a tentative D call TRBD1 (5 bases). The material sequenced was peripheral blood. This CDR3 is CSAKPHRYPYEQYF. The CDR3 DNA sequence: TGCAGTGCTAAACCACACAGGTACCCCTACGAGCAGTACTTC.